Listed here are 14 T cell receptor beta chains from one sample, sequenced in a study of shared clonotypes between healthy human individuals. Sequenced by immunoSEQ multiplex PCR; TCRdb stores in-frame clones only, minus some. The profile shows over a million clones, roughly 96% of them singletons. The sample was naive CD4+ T cells sorted from blood. Subset in this sample: CD45RA+ positively selected. The receptor set was obtained from a man younger than 45 in good health.

The V and J genes are TRBV28 and TRBJ1-2, with no clear D. Trimming removed 3 bases from V and 0 bases from J, with 11 bases in between. Per germline, CDR1 MDHEN and CDR2 SYDVKM. The CDR3 runs to 15 residues. In DNA, the CDR3 is TGTGCCAGCAGTTTGGCAGGTGAATCTAACTATGGCTACACCTTC. This encodes CASSLAGESNYGYTF.

This sequence joins TRBV7-9 and TRBJ1-4; 7 bases fit TRBD1. The trim removed 2 bases at V and 10 bases at J, leaving 4 bases unmatched. Germline values: CDR1 SEHNR, CDR2 FQNEAQ (reference sequence). The CDR3 has 13 residues. The CDR3 sequence is CASSLKGGAKLFF. The CDR3 DNA follows: TGTGCCAGCAGCTTAAAAGGGGGCGCAAAACTGTTTTTT. Variable domain in full (rest from reference TRBV7-9 and TRBJ1-4): DTGVSQNPRHKITKRGQNVTFRCDPISEHNRLYWYRQTLGQGPEFLTYFQNEAQLEKSRLLSDRFSAERPKGSFSTLEIQRTEQGDSAMYLCASSLKGGAKLFFGSGTQLSVL.

The gene calls are TRBV11-2 and TRBJ2-7; tentatively, D is TRBD1 or TRBD2 (5 bases each). This CDR3 spans 15 amino acids. V lost 1 base, J lost 0 bases, and 10 bases lay in between. CDR1 and CDR2 (germline): SGHAT, FQNNGV. The CDR3 DNA is TGTGCCAGCAGCTTAGGGGCAGGGAGCTCCTACGAGCAGTACTTC. This encodes CASSLGAGSSYEQYF.

The V gene is TRBV19, the J gene TRBJ1-5, with 8 bases lining up with TRBD1. CDR1 is LNHDA, CDR2 SQIVND, per germline (reference sequence). This CDR3 has 15 residues. The ends lost 6 bases at V and 3 bases at J; junction bases unmatched: 7. DNA for the CDR3: TGTGCCAGTAGAGGGACAGGCGGCTTCAATCAGCCCCAGCATTTT. Amino acid sequence: CASRGTGGFNQPQHF. Drawing the rest from reference TRBV19 and TRBJ1-5, the complete variable domain is DGGITQSPKYLFRKEGQNVTLSCEQNLNHDAMYWYRQDPGQGLRLIYYSQIVNDFQKGDIAEGYSVSREKKESFPLTVTSAQKNPTAFYLCASRGTGGFNQPQHFGDGTRLSIL.

The genes are TRBV18 and TRBJ1-5; TRBD1 matches at 7 bases. The J segment lost 5 bases and the V segment lost 5 bases, leaving 9 bases of the junction unmatched. This CDR3 comprises 15 residues. Germline-derived CDR1 and CDR2 are KGHSH and LQKENI. Written as DNA, the CDR3 is TGTGCCAGCTCAAAGGACCCCGGACAGGATCAGCCCCAGCATTTT. Translating it yields CASSKDPGQDQPQHF. Full variable domain (rest looked up from reference TRBV18 and TRBJ1-5): NAGVMQNPRHLVRRRGQEARLRCSPMKGHSHVYWYRQLPEEGLKFMVYLQKENIIDESGMPKERFSAEFPKEGPSILRIQQVVRGDSAAYFCASSKDPGQDQPQHFGDGTRLSIL.

The chain combines TRBV7-2 with TRBJ1-2; the D gene is possibly TRBD1 (5 bases). The germline V gene encodes CDR1 SGHTA and CDR2 FQGNSA. V was pared by 5 bases and J by 7 bases, with 17 bases between. The CDR3 sequence is 14 residues long. DNA for the CDR3: TGTGCCAGCAGCATCGGCCGCAATGGGGGTGGCTACACCTTC. Translated: CASSIGRNGGGYTF.

CDR3 residues: CASSSPGRKFYNEQFF. In DNA form, the CDR3 reads TGTGCCAGCAGTTCCCCGGGGAGAAAGTTCTACAATGAGCAGTTCTTC. V and J are TRBV27 and TRBJ2-1; D may be TRBD2 (5 bases). Trimming removed 4 bases at V and 3 bases at J, with 16 bases between. Germline CDR1 MNHEY, CDR2 SMNVEV (reference sequence). The CDR3 runs to 16 residues.

The chain uses TRBV28 and TRBJ2-7, with no clear D. The CDR3 runs 12 residues. Germline V gene lookup returns CDR1 MDHEN and CDR2 SYDVKM. The V gene lost 3 bases and the J gene lost 9 bases, with 12 bases spanning the gap. The CDR3 spells CASSFGYGGQYF. As DNA, the CDR3 is TGTGCCAGCAGTTTTGGATACGGCGGGCAGTACTTC.

The chain recombines TRBV28 with TRBJ2-5, with D unclear. The germline gives CDR1 MDHEN, CDR2 SYDVKM. This CDR3 has 13 residues. V lost 6 bases, J lost 5 bases, and 13 bases lay in between. CDR3 DNA: TGTGCCAGCAGCTGGGTGGACGGGGAGACCCAGTACTTC. It specifies CASSWVDGETQYF. The complete variable domain, with remaining parts taken from reference TRBV28 and TRBJ2-5, reads DVKVTQSSRYLVKRTGEKVFLECVQDMDHENMFWYRQDPGLGLRLIYFSYDVKMKEKGDIPEGYSVSREKKERFSLILESASTNQTSMYLCASSWVDGETQYFGPGTRLLVL.

The chain recombines TRBV2 with TRBJ2-5; 11 bases agree with TRBD1. The J segment lost 8 bases and the V segment lost 5 bases, leaving 10 bases of the junction unmatched. CDR1 is SNHLY, CDR2 FYNNEI, per germline. The CDR3 extends over 15 amino acids. CDR3 coding DNA: TGTGCCAGCAGTCTATGGGGACAGGGGGTCGATACCCAGTACTTC. This translates into CASSLWGQGVDTQYF.

The chain has TRBV11-2 and TRBJ2-5; 7 bases fit TRBD1. V trimming: 5 bases; J trimming: 5 bases; junction bases outside the gene matches: 14. CDR1 and CDR2 from the germline V gene are SGHAT and FQNNGV. This CDR3 spans 16 amino acids. The CDR3 DNA reads as TGTGCCAGCAGCCCGCTAGGGAGACAGGGTGGGGAGACCCAGTACTTC. Protein product: CASSPLGRQGGETQYF.

To note about this clone: This specimen includes other DNA sequences encoding the same CDR3. The J gene is TRBJ2-7, the V gene TRBV7-2; no firm D call. This CDR3 has 11 residues. CDR1 and CDR2 from the germline V gene are SGHTA and FQGNSA. The V end lost 2 bases, the J end lost 4 bases, and 3 bases lay between the germline ends. CDR3 nucleotide sequence: TGTGCCAGCAGCTTAAGATACGAGCAGTACTTC. Protein sequence: CASSLRYEQYF.

This clone was detected only once. The chain links TRBV4-1 to TRBJ1-2, with D perhaps TRBD1 (5 bases). The length of the CDR3 is 15 residues. Trimming removed 0 bases at V and 8 bases at J, with 16 bases between. Germline CDR1 MGHRA, CDR2 YSYEKL. In DNA form, the CDR3 reads TGCGCCAGCAGCCAAGATCAGGGAAGGACTGGCGGCTACACCTTC. Its protein is CASSQDQGRTGGYTF.

The chain recombines TRBV5-4 with TRBJ1-2; D call uncertain. Trimming shortened V by 3 bases and J by 0 bases, and 15 bases separated the two germline ends. The germline CDR1 and CDR2 sequences are SGHNT and YYREEE (reference sequence). This CDR3 region has 16 residues. The chain's CDR3 is CASSSREGGPNYGYTF. CDR3 in DNA: TGTGCCAGCAGCTCTCGGGAGGGTGGGCCTAACTATGGCTACACCTTC.